The 27 T cell receptor beta chains reported below all come from one sample, sequenced in a study of molecular identifiers for immune sequencing clone quantification. TCRdb called the PCR reads again in MiXCR, with one record for every CDR3 protein. This table has tens of thousands of distinct CDR3 sequences, roughly 18% appearing once. Sequencing was done on a sample of naive CD8+ T cells from blood, with Jurkat cell RNA spiked in. Subset: FACS-sorted CD8+CD4-CCR7+CD45RA+ naive T cells. The origin of the receptors is a human donor in good health. Some libraries in this study had Jurkat cell RNA spiked in.

With regard to this clonotype: A much larger clone differs by one base, so this may be a read error. J is TRBJ2-1 and V is TRBV7-9; possibly TRBD1 for D (6 bases). V was clipped by 7 bases and J by 1 base, with 23 bases between them. The CDR3 totals 18 residues. Germline V gene data show CDR1 as SEHNR and CDR2 as FQNEAQ (reference sequence). The DNA of the CDR3 is TGTGCCAGCACCTTCCCCACAGGGTACTCCGAATCCTACAATGAGCAGTTCTTC. Translation: CASTFPTGYSESYNEQFF.

The chain joins TRBV12-3 or TRBV12-4 to TRBJ2-5; the D is unclear. CDR3 size: 13 residues. With 3 bases removed from V and 2 bases from J, the gap between germline ends came to 7 bases. The CDR3: CASSFVRQETQYF. CDR3 DNA sequence: TGTGCCAGCAGTTTCGTAAGACAAGAGACCCAGTACTTC.

This chain links TRBV9 with TRBJ2-7; D remains ambiguous. V dropped 4 bases and J dropped 3 bases, with 14 bases sitting between them. Germline V gives CDR1 SGDLS, CDR2 YYNGEE. The CDR3 has 14 residues. In nucleotides, the CDR3 is TGTGCCAGCAGCCTCGACAAGTCCCGCTACGAGCAGTACTTC. Its translation is CASSLDKSRYEQYF.

At least ten counts were recorded for this clonotype. The chain carries TRBV27 and TRBJ1-1, with D maybe TRBD1 (6 bases). The CDR3 contains 15 residues. Trimming left V 2 bases short and J 3 bases short, with 13 bases between. From germline, CDR1 is MNHEY and CDR2 SMNVEV (reference sequence). The CDR3 DNA is TGTGCCAGCAGTTTAAAACAGGGCTATTACACTGAAGCTTTCTTT. Translated: CASSLKQGYYTEAFF.

Notes on this clonotype: The junction shows a germline mismatch at one end, possibly a read error. V usage is TRBV10-3 and J usage is TRBJ1-1; 7 bases fit TRBD1. The V gene's germline CDR1 is ENHRY and CDR2 SYGVKD. CDR3 length equals 15 residues. CDR3 protein: CAISASWTGRTEVFF. As DNA, the CDR3 is TGTGCCATCAGTGCGTCTTGGACAGGTCGGACCGAAGTTTTCTTT.

This clonotype was seen many times. The chain uses TRBV15 and TRBJ1-2; TRBD1 is a possible D gene (5 bases). Germline assignment: CDR1 LNHNV and CDR2 YYDKDF (reference sequence). This CDR3 is 16 amino acids long. Deletions cut 2 bases from V and 2 bases from J, with 15 bases between. CDR3 loop: CATSRSRQNTNYGYTF. CDR3 in DNA: TGTGCCACCAGCAGATCTAGACAGAACACCAACTATGGCTACACCTTC.

This clonotype was seen ten or more times. This chain links TRBV12-3 or TRBV12-4 with TRBJ2-4, with 9 nucleotides matching TRBD1. The V segment lost 3 bases and the J segment 11 bases; nucleotides outside the gene matches: 11. The CDR3 runs to 15 residues. CDR3 nucleotide sequence: TGTGCCAGCAGTTTTTGGGACAGGGATAAATTGGTTCAGTACTTC. Amino acid sequence: CASSFWDRDKLVQYF.

This clonotype was detected many times. The chain recombines TRBV5-4 with TRBJ2-3; 10 nucleotides match TRBD1. CDR3 length: 17 residues. Germline trimming cut 0 bases from V and 2 bases from J; bases unmatched to any gene: 6. Germline lookup yields CDR1 SGHNT and CDR2 YYREEE (reference sequence). The CDR3 reads CASSLGPGQGTTDTQYF. CDR3 DNA: TGTGCCAGCAGCTTGGGTCCGGGACAGGGGACCACAGATACGCAGTATTTT.

Notes on this clonotype: An end of the junction does not agree with germline; a read error may underlie this. The V call is TRBV4-2, the J call TRBJ2-3, with 7 bases identical to TRBD2. From germline, CDR1 is LGHNA and CDR2 YNFKEQ. This CDR3 has 17 residues. CDR3 coding DNA: TGTGCCGGCAGCCAAGCCTGGGACTACCTTACTTTGGATACGCAGTATTTT. As protein: CAGSQAWDYLTLDTQYF.

This clonotype showed up many times. The chain links TRBV29-1 to TRBJ1-2, with D unresolved. Germline V gives CDR1 SQVTM, CDR2 ANQGSEA. The CDR3 totals 13 residues. V lost 6 bases to trimming and J lost 4 bases, with 15 bases between them. CDR3 in amino acids: CSVLQFGSYGYTF. The CDR3 DNA reads as TGCAGCGTCCTGCAATTCGGTTCCTATGGCTACACCTTC.

In its sample, this clonotype was seen many times. The chain couples TRBV14 to TRBJ2-1, with TRBD2 identical over 11 bases. The J segment lost 8 bases and the V segment lost 1 base, leaving 10 bases of the junction unmatched. Germline V gives CDR1 SGHDN, CDR2 FVKESK. The CDR3 consists of 17 residues. Here the CDR3 reads CASSQVFTSGSFDEQFF. The CDR3 bases are TGTGCCAGCAGCCAAGTTTTTACTAGCGGGAGTTTCGATGAGCAGTTCTTC.

This clonotype was observed many times. The chain uses TRBV18 and TRBJ1-5; D unclear. Trimming removed 3 bases at V and 0 bases at J, with 12 bases between. Germline CDR1 and CDR2: KGHSH and LQKENI. The CDR3 has 16 amino acids. The DNA of the CDR3 is TGTGCCAGCTCACCTACGAGTCTCTATAGCAATCAGCCCCAGCATTTT. Translated, it gives CASSPTSLYSNQPQHF.

In the case of this clonotype: Possible read error: a much larger clone is one base away. This rearrangement joins TRBV14 to TRBJ2-2, with D unresolved. Germline V gene lookup returns CDR1 SGHDN and CDR2 FVKESK. This CDR3 comprises 13 residues. The DNA of the CDR3 is TGTGGCAGCAGCCAAGTTGGCACCGGGGAGCTGTTTTTT. It yields the protein CGSSQVGTGELFF.

This clonotype has only a few counts. The chain has TRBV7-6 and TRBJ2-5, with TRBD2 identical over 8 bases. The junction had 16 bases not matched to a gene; V was cut back by 2 bases and J by 5 bases. The CDR3 runs 18 residues. Germline CDR1 and CDR2: SGHVS and FNYEAQ. In DNA, the CDR3 is TGTGCCAGCAGCTTAACCACTAGCGGAAGTAGGTTGGTGGAGACCCAGTACTTC. This codes for CASSLTTSGSRLVETQYF.

About this clonotype itself: A read error may explain this, as a much larger clone is one base away. J is TRBJ2-1 and V is TRBV12-3 or TRBV12-4; TRBD1 matches at 11 bases. CDR3 size: 14 residues. The CDR3: CASSLGQGVYEQLF. The CDR3 DNA reads TGTGCCAGCAGTTTGGGACAGGGGGTCTATGAGCAGCTCTTC.

This clonotype was recorded at least ten times. J is TRBJ1-2 and V is TRBV2; 7 bases are a match to TRBD1. The CDR3 sequence is 13 residues long. CDR1 is SNHLY, CDR2 FYNNEI, per germline. J gave up 1 base and V 6 bases, and 2 bases lay outside the gene matches. The CDR3 bases are TGTGCCAGCAGGGGGGACAGTAACTATGGCTACACCTTC. Its protein is CASRGDSNYGYTF.

This clonotype came up many times. V gene TRBV5-1 combines with J gene TRBJ2-7; unclear D gene. CDR1 and CDR2 (germline): SGHRS, YFSETQ. The CDR3 is 15 residues long. The V end was cut by 4 bases, the J end by 5 bases, with 19 bases between. The CDR3 sequence is CASSLKEPQGHEQYF. As DNA, the CDR3 is TGCGCCAGCAGCCTAAAGGAGCCCCAAGGCCACGAGCAGTACTTC.

This chain uses TRBV12-3 or TRBV12-4 with TRBJ2-1, with D uncertain. The CDR3 extends over 13 amino acids. V gave up 3 bases and J gave up 6 bases, with 9 bases separating them. The CDR3 spells CASSFSTPNEQFF. The CDR3 region has the DNA TGTGCCAGCAGTTTCTCAACACCCAATGAGCAGTTCTTC.

The table lists this clonotype with a few counts. The genes are TRBV12-3 or TRBV12-4 and TRBJ1-5; D is unclear. V was trimmed by 6 bases and J by 2 bases, leaving 8 bases between them. The CDR3 totals 13 residues. This chain's CDR3 is CASSPFGNQPQHF. In DNA form, the CDR3 reads TGTGCCAGCAGCCCTTTTGGCAATCAGCCCCAGCATTTT.

On this clonotype: A read error is possible here, since a much larger clone lies one base away. The chain employs TRBV6-2 or TRBV6-3 and TRBJ2-1; D unresolved. CDR3 length: 13 amino acids. In germline, CDR1 is MNHEY, CDR2 SVGEGT. CDR3 sequence (DNA): TGTGCCGGCAGTTACATTGGTTATACCGAGCAGTTCTTC. It yields the protein CAGSYIGYTEQFF.

The chain has TRBV28 and TRBJ2-7, with D possibly matching TRBD2 (5 bases). The CDR3 length is 12 residues. V was pared by 8 bases and J by 2 bases, with 10 bases between. In germline, CDR1 is MDHEN, CDR2 SYDVKM. This CDR3 is CASGLGTYEQYF. CDR3 nucleotide sequence: TGTGCCAGCGGTCTCGGGACCTACGAGCAGTACTTC.

This clonotype was observed many times. The V gene is TRBV5-1, the J gene TRBJ2-7; 10 bases are shared with TRBD2. CDR1 and CDR2 (germline): SGHRS, YFSETQ. The V segment lost 4 bases and the J segment 6 bases; nucleotides outside the gene matches: 10. The CDR3 consists of 15 residues. CDR3 residues: CASSPELAGGVEQYF. As DNA, the CDR3 is TGCGCCAGCAGCCCAGAGTTAGCGGGAGGAGTCGAGCAGTACTTC.

In this sample, this clonotype turned up many times. The chain recombines TRBV20-1 with TRBJ2-1; tentatively, D is TRBD2 (5 bases). The germline V gene has CDR1 DFQATT and CDR2 SNEGSKA (reference sequence). The length of the CDR3 is 15 residues. Trimming took off 0 bases at V and 9 bases at J, with 18 bases between the two ends. The CDR3 nucleotides are TGCAGTGCTAGAGACCCGAGCGGAGGCAGGAGTGAGCAGTTCTTC. Protein sequence: CSARDPSGGRSEQFF.

This clonotype was recorded at least ten times. V gene TRBV29-1 combines with J gene TRBJ1-1; D call uncertain. Germline CDR1 SQVTM, CDR2 ANQGSEA. V lost 3 bases to trimming and J lost 1 base, with 3 bases between them. The length of the CDR3 is 11 residues. CDR3 protein: CSVDQNTEAFF. CDR3 nucleotide sequence: TGCAGCGTTGACCAGAACACTGAAGCTTTCTTT.

This clonotype was seen only a few times. CDR3 in DNA: TGCAGCAAACTAGCGGGAGGGGGTTACAATGAGCAGTTCTTC. Translated: CSKLAGGGYNEQFF. The genes are TRBV29-1 and TRBJ2-1; 13 nucleotides line up with TRBD2. This CDR3 spans 14 amino acids. V gave up 8 bases and J gave up 4 bases; unmatched junction bases: 5. In germline, CDR1 is SQVTM, CDR2 ANQGSEA.

Ten or more counts support this clonotype. The chain is built from TRBV10-3 and TRBJ2-1; D unclear. V was pared by 0 bases and J by 5 bases, with 8 bases between. Per the germline V gene, CDR1 is ENHRY and CDR2 is SYGVKD. The CDR3 length is 14 residues. CDR3 coding DNA: TGTGCCATCAGTGAGTCCGGATTCCACAATGAGCAGTTCTTC. Amino acid sequence: CAISESGFHNEQFF.

The sample holds many counts of this clonotype. This chain uses TRBV24-1 with TRBJ1-1; 12 bases match TRBD1. The CDR3 has 17 amino acids. Germline values: CDR1 KGHDR, CDR2 SFDVKD. Trimming cost V 3 bases and J 3 bases; bases outside gene matches: 7. This CDR3 reads CATSDEGQGAGYTEAFF. The DNA of the CDR3 is TGTGCCACCAGTGATGAGGGACAGGGGGCGGGGTACACTGAAGCTTTCTTT.